These 24 T cell receptor beta chains originate from one sample sequenced in a study of T cells in Graves' hyperthyroidism and ophthalmopathy. TCR beta CDR3 regions were amplified from RNA. A set of HTBI primers served as the primers for a first-round RT-PCR of the TCR CDR3. From the multiplex PCR reads, TCRdb called clonotypes with MiXCR, one entry per CDR3 protein. The table lists a few hundred thousand distinct CDR3 sequences, 15% of them singletons. The sequenced material came from blood. The receptors come from a woman between 25 and 40 years old with Graves' hyperthyroidism.

This clonotype was picked up a small number of times. The V gene is TRBV29-1, the J gene TRBJ1-1; D ambiguous. The germline V and J ends were trimmed by 4 bases and 5 bases, with 8 bases remaining between them. The CDR3 totals 11 residues. CDR1 is SQVTM, CDR2 ANQGSEA, per germline. CDR3 bases: TGCAGCGTTGGGTGGGTGACTGAAGCTTTCTTT. Protein product: CSVGWVTEAFF.

As DNA, the CDR3 is TGTGCCAGCAGCCCGACGGCAGTAAAGGATAGCTACACCTTC. It codes for CASSPTAVKDSYTF. The chain employs TRBV28 and TRBJ1-2; unclear D gene. V dropped 6 bases and J dropped 9 bases, with 20 bases sitting between them. The CDR3 has 14 residues. CDR1 and CDR2 (germline): MDHEN, SYDVKM.

At least ten counts were recorded for this clonotype. The chain has TRBV11-2 and TRBJ1-1; 8 bases line up with TRBD1. J was trimmed by 0 bases and V by 5 bases; bases with no gene match: 5. Germline V lookup: CDR1 SGHAT, CDR2 FQNNGV. CDR3 size: 15 residues. CDR3: CASSLRGLLNTEAFF. DNA for the CDR3: TGTGCCAGCAGCCTCAGGGGGCTGTTGAACACTGAAGCTTTCTTT.

The V call is TRBV2, the J call TRBJ2-3, with unresolved D. This CDR3 contains 10 residues. From germline, CDR1 is SNHLY and CDR2 FYNNEI. V was trimmed by 8 bases and J by 8 bases, leaving 8 bases between them. Written as DNA, the CDR3 is TGTGCCAGCCGAATTGGTACGCAGTATTTT. Translation: CASRIGTQYF.

The V call is TRBV27, the J call TRBJ1-2, with TRBD1 matching 7 bases. Germline lookup yields CDR1 MNHEY and CDR2 SMNVEV (reference sequence). J gave up 4 bases and V 4 bases, and 9 bases lay outside the gene matches. CDR3 length: 15 amino acids. CDR3 loop: CASSSQGVGGYGYTF. Here the CDR3 DNA reads TGTGCCAGCAGTTCCCAGGGGGTTGGCGGCTATGGCTACACCTTC.

The chain is built from TRBV5-1 and TRBJ2-7; D remains unclear. The CDR3 has 13 amino acids. Trimming removed 4 bases from V and 2 bases from J, with 10 bases in between. Germline loops: CDR1 SGHRS, CDR2 YFSETQ. The CDR3 region is CASSQNFAYEQYF. For the CDR3, the DNA is TGCGCCAGCAGCCAGAACTTCGCCTACGAGCAGTACTTC. Full variable domain (remainder filled in from reference TRBV5-1 and TRBJ2-7): KAGVTQTPRYLIKTRGQQVTLSCSPISGHRSVSWYQQTPGQGLQFLFEYFSETQRNKGNFPGRFSGRQFSNSRSEMNVSTLELGDSALYLCASSQNFAYEQYFGPGTRLTVT.

This clonotype was detected only a few times. Its ends do not fully match the called genes, so a read error is possible. The J gene is TRBJ1-3, the V gene TRBV28; no clear D. The CDR3 spans 16 residues. CDR1 and CDR2 from the germline V gene are MDHEN and SYDVKM. This CDR3 reads CASRGGEATPTNTKYF. The CDR3 nucleotides read TGTGCCAGCAGGGGAGGAGAGGCAACCCCTACAAACACCAAATATTTT.

DNA of the CDR3: TGTGCCAGCAGCTTAGGGGGTCTCTACAATGAGCAGTTCTTC. Its translation is CASSLGGLYNEQFF. The chain couples TRBV7-8 to TRBJ2-1, with D hard to call. V lost 1 base and J 3 bases, leaving 7 bases between the germline ends. CDR1 is SGHVS, CDR2 FQNEAQ, per germline. The CDR3 runs to 14 residues. The full variable domain, its missing parts supplied by reference TRBV7-8 and TRBJ2-1, is GAGVSQSPRYKVAKRGQDVALRCDPISGHVSLFWYQQALGQGPEFLTYFQNEAQLDKSGLPSDRFFAERPEGSVSTLKIQRTQQEDSAVYLCASSLGGLYNEQFFGPGTRLTVL.

This clonotype was counted at least ten times. The chain links TRBV5-6 to TRBJ2-3, with D possibly TRBD2 on 6 matching bases. The CDR3 is 18 amino acids. V was clipped by 2 bases and J by 0 bases, with 19 bases between them. Looked up from germline, CDR1 is SGHDT and CDR2 is YYEEEE. CDR3 DNA: TGTGCCAGCAGCTTTGGGGTTTTAGCGGAGCATAGCACAGATACGCAGTATTTT. It encodes CASSFGVLAEHSTDTQYF. Drawing the rest from reference TRBV5-6 and TRBJ2-3, the complete variable domain is DAGVTQSPTHLIKTRGQQVTLRCSPKSGHDTVSWYQQALGQGPQFIFQYYEEEERQRGNFPDRFSGHQFPNYSSELNVNALLLGDSALYLCASSFGVLAEHSTDTQYFGPGTRLTVL.

This clonotype was seen many times. The chain links TRBV3-1 to TRBJ2-3; D gene ambiguous. CDR1 and CDR2 (germline): LGHDT, YNNKEL (reference sequence). With 1 base removed from V and 2 bases from J, the gap between germline ends came to 10 bases. CDR3 size: 15 residues. CDR3 DNA: TGTGCCAGCAGCCAAGCTTCTTCGGCCACAGATACGCAGTATTTT. It yields the protein CASSQASSATDTQYF.

This clonotype was seen at least ten times. In DNA form, the CDR3 reads TGTGCCAGCACCCCTAGCGGAGAGATCGGGCAGTACTTC. This translates into CASTPSGEIGQYF. J is TRBJ2-7 and V is TRBV3-1; 7 nucleotides agree with TRBD2. V was pared by 7 bases and J by 9 bases, with 12 bases of the junction left unmatched. This CDR3 is built from 13 residues. Germline loops: CDR1 LGHDT, CDR2 YNNKEL (reference sequence).

For this clonotype: A single base separates this from a much larger clone, so it may be a read error. This chain links TRBV11-2 with TRBJ2-1; D is possibly TRBD1 (6 bases). The CDR3 is 15 amino acids. V lost 4 bases to trimming and J lost 7 bases, with 17 bases between them. The V gene's germline CDR1 is SGHAT and CDR2 FQNNGV. The CDR3 nucleotides are TGTGCCAGCAGCTCCCAGGGGCATCCGAGTAATGAGCAGTTCTTC. As protein: CASSSQGHPSNEQFF. Using reference TRBV11-2 and TRBJ2-1 for the parts outside the CDR3, the full variable domain is EAGVAQSPRYKIIEKRQSVAFWCNPISGHATLYWYQQILGQGPKLLIQFQNNGVVDDSQLPKDRFSAERLKGVDSTLKIQPAKLEDSAVYLCASSSQGHPSNEQFFGPGTRLTVL.

The table lists this clonotype with a few counts. The rearrangement links TRBV10-3 to TRBJ2-2, with D unclear. Looked up from germline, CDR1 is ENHRY and CDR2 is SYGVKD. V lost 2 bases and J 4 bases, leaving 2 bases between the germline ends. The CDR3 runs to 12 residues. The CDR3 is CAISEGTGELFF. CDR3 sequence (DNA): TGTGCCATCAGTGAGGGCACCGGGGAGCTGTTTTTT.

On this clonotype itself: With a much larger clone just one base away, this may be a read error. This chain uses TRBV18 with TRBJ1-1; weak D call: TRBD1 (5 bases). V was pared by 7 bases and J by 4 bases, with 22 bases between. This CDR3 spans 16 amino acids. Germline loops: CDR1 KGHSH, CDR2 LQKENI. The DNA for the CDR3 is TGTGCCAGCTTACTTAGCCCCCTTGGGGGTTCCACTGAAGCTTTCTTT. Protein: CASLLSPLGGSTEAFF.

The table lists this clonotype with many counts. V is TRBV27 and J is TRBJ2-1; no clear D gene. The CDR3 is 13 residues long. Germline V CDR1 and CDR2: MNHEY, SMNVEV (reference sequence). With 0 bases removed from V and 8 bases from J, the gap between germline ends came to 8 bases. As DNA, the CDR3 is TGTGCCAGCAGTTTATCGTGGCCGGATGAGCAGTTCTTC. It translates to CASSLSWPDEQFF.

Regarding this clonotype: A much more abundant neighbour one base away suggests this may be a read error. This rearrangement joins TRBV20-1 to TRBJ2-7; the D is unclear. V was clipped by 3 bases and J by 5 bases, with 17 bases between them. Per germline, CDR1 DFQATT and CDR2 SNEGSKA (reference sequence). CDR3 size: 14 residues. In DNA form, the CDR3 reads TGCAGTGCTAGTCCCCTCAGCTTTCGCGACGAGCAGTACTTC. This encodes CSASPLSFRDEQYF.

The rearrangement links TRBV29-1 to TRBJ1-1; D is possibly TRBD1 (5 bases). Germline CDR1 and CDR2: SQVTM and ANQGSEA. This CDR3 comprises 16 residues. V lost 4 bases, J lost 2 bases, and 20 bases lay in between. CDR3 in amino acids: CSVVRAGPGGNTEAFF. CDR3 in DNA: TGCAGCGTTGTTCGGGCAGGGCCGGGGGGAAACACTGAAGCTTTCTTT.

This clonotype was seen more than once but under ten times. The J gene is TRBJ1-2, the V gene TRBV7-2; D is possibly TRBD1 (6 bases). Trimming left V 3 bases short and J 7 bases short, with 27 bases between. Germline-derived CDR1 and CDR2 are SGHTA and FQGNSA. There are 18 residues in the CDR3. The CDR3 DNA reads TGTGCCAGCAGCTTCGTCAGGACAGTGAACACAAAGGTCTGTGGCTACACCTTC. Protein product: CASSFVRTVNTKVCGYTF.

J is TRBJ2-1 and V is TRBV14, with D tentatively TRBD2 (5 bases). Between the trimmed V and J ends, which lost 4 bases and 6 bases, there was a span of 19 bases. This CDR3 region has 16 residues. The germline V gene encodes CDR1 SGHDN and CDR2 FVKESK. The DNA of the CDR3 is TGTGCCAGCAGCCCATGGGTTGGTAGCGTGGGCAATGAGCAGTTCTTC. Its translation: CASSPWVGSVGNEQFF.

The rearrangement uses TRBV14 and TRBJ1-2; unclear D gene. This CDR3 spans 13 amino acids. Trimming took off 0 bases at V and 5 bases at J, with 7 bases between the two ends. Germline V gives CDR1 SGHDN, CDR2 FVKESK. The CDR3, as DNA: TGTGCCAGCAGCCAAGATGCGGGGTATGGCTACACCTTC. Translating gives CASSQDAGYGYTF.

V usage is TRBV6-1 and J usage is TRBJ2-2, with unresolved D. Germline assignment: CDR1 MNHNS and CDR2 SASEGT. Deletions cut 8 bases from V and 6 bases from J, with 7 bases between. CDR3 length equals 11 residues. The DNA for the CDR3 is TGTGCCAGCTATAATGCCGGGGAGCTGTTTTTT. Encoded protein: CASYNAGELFF.

This chain uses TRBV29-1 with TRBJ2-1; 7 nucleotides align to TRBD1. The CDR3 has 11 amino acids. Per the germline V gene, CDR1 is SQVTM and CDR2 is ANQGSEA. Trimming removed 7 bases from V and 4 bases from J; junction bases left unmatched: 1. The CDR3 DNA reads as TGCAGCGGGACAGGTTACAATGAGCAGTTCTTC. Amino acid sequence: CSGTGYNEQFF.

This clonotype was seen at least ten times. CDR3 protein: CSVEGGLEADTQYF. The CDR3 region has the DNA TGCAGCGTTGAAGGGGGGCTAGAAGCAGATACGCAGTATTTT. J is TRBJ2-3 and V is TRBV29-1, with D possibly matching TRBD1 (6 bases). Germline V lookup: CDR1 SQVTM, CDR2 ANQGSEA. V gave up 1 base and J gave up 4 bases, with 12 bases separating them. CDR3 length: 14 residues.

Only a few counts were recorded for this clonotype. The chain's CDR3 is CASSRAGATSEQYF. CDR3 DNA: TGTGCCAGCAGCCGTGCAGGGGCTACGAGCGAGCAGTACTTC. This chain links TRBV6-1 with TRBJ2-7, with D maybe TRBD1 (6 bases). There are 14 residues in the CDR3. V lost 6 bases to trimming and J lost 6 bases, with 18 bases between them. Germline lookup yields CDR1 MNHNS and CDR2 SASEGT.